A single sample is the source of the 10 T cell receptor beta chains below, sequenced in a study of blood T cell repertoires in COVID-19. Only in-frame clones appear in the TCRdb table, and some are missing; sequencing was by immunoSEQ multiplex PCR. The sample records around 250,000 clones, 84% being singletons. Sequences were obtained from peripheral blood. The receptors were sampled from a woman aged 40 to 50 who had recovered from COVID-19.

The chain couples TRBV11-2 to TRBJ2-3; D gene ambiguous. From germline, CDR1 is SGHAT and CDR2 FQNNGV. The V gene lost 3 bases and the J gene lost 4 bases, with 11 bases spanning the gap. The CDR3 contains 14 residues. The DNA for the CDR3 is TGTGCCAGCAGCTTGTTGATAGTGTCAGATACGCAGTATTTT. As protein: CASSLLIVSDTQYF.

In nucleotides, the CDR3 is TGTGCCAGCAGTGCCTGGGGGGGGACACAGCCCCAGCATTTT. Translated: CASSAWGGTQPQHF. The V call is TRBV6-2 or TRBV6-3, the J call TRBJ1-5; tentatively, D is TRBD1 (6 bases). The CDR3 consists of 14 residues. Between the trimmed V and J ends, which lost 5 bases and 7 bases, there was a span of 15 bases. The germline CDR1 and CDR2 sequences are MNHEY and SVGEGT.

The genes are TRBV5-1 and TRBJ2-1; TRBD2 might be the D (5 bases). V was trimmed by 4 bases and J by 9 bases, leaving 8 bases between them. The germline V gene has CDR1 SGHRS and CDR2 YFSETQ. The CDR3 runs to 11 residues. The CDR3 sequence: CASSTGLEQFF. Here the CDR3 DNA reads TGCGCCAGCAGCACCGGACTTGAGCAGTTCTTC. The full variable domain, completed using reference TRBV5-1 and TRBJ2-1, is KAGVTQTPRYLIKTRGQQVTLSCSPISGHRSVSWYQQTPGQGLQFLFEYFSETQRNKGNFPGRFSGRQFSNSRSEMNVSTLELGDSALYLCASSTGLEQFFGPGTRLTVL.

The rearrangement joins TRBV11-2 to TRBJ1-6, with TRBD1 matching 7 bases. CDR3 size: 17 residues. Germline V gene sequence: CDR1 SGHAT, CDR2 FQNNGV. The ends lost 4 bases at V and 0 bases at J; junction bases unmatched: 6. The CDR3 loop reads CASSSDRVSSYNSPLHF. The CDR3, as DNA: TGTGCCAGCAGCTCTGACAGGGTTAGCTCCTATAATTCACCCCTCCACTTT.

The gene calls are TRBV7-2 and TRBJ2-7, with a possible D match to TRBD2 (5 bases). Germline values: CDR1 SGHTA, CDR2 FQGNSA. The CDR3 is 12 amino acids. Trimming took off 4 bases at V and 9 bases at J, with 13 bases between the two ends. CDR3 loop: CASSSRPSGQYF. CDR3 coding DNA: TGTGCCAGCAGCTCCCGGCCGAGCGGGCAGTACTTC.

The chain carries TRBV24-1 and TRBJ1-2, with TRBD1 as a possible D gene (6 bases). This CDR3 is 15 amino acids long. CDR1 is KGHDR, CDR2 SFDVKD, per germline. Trimming left V 3 bases short and J 7 bases short, with 17 bases between. CDR3 in DNA: TGTGCCACCAGTGATGTCTCGGGGGGGCTCGGTGGCTACACCTTC. Its protein is CATSDVSGGLGGYTF.

This clone has a single count. Here the CDR3 DNA reads TGTGCCAGAAGCCTACTGTGGACAGAGAAAGAGCAGTTCTTC. Its translation: CARSLLWTEKEQFF. V and J are TRBV5-3 and TRBJ2-1; weak D call: TRBD1 (6 bases). TRBV5-3 is an ORF for which the function is uncertain. This CDR3 is built from 14 residues. V shed 4 bases and J shed 10 bases, with 18 bases lying between them.

The chain uses TRBV5-1 and TRBJ2-7; D might be TRBD1 (6 bases). V shed 0 bases and J shed 4 bases, with 14 bases lying between them. The CDR3 contains 15 residues. The germline CDR1 and CDR2 sequences are SGHRS and YFSETQ. The CDR3 coding sequence is TGCGCCAGCAGCTTGGTCCCAGGGGTGGGATACGAGCAGTACTTC. Its protein product is CASSLVPGVGYEQYF.

V and J are TRBV19 and TRBJ1-5, with TRBD1 as a possible D gene (5 bases). Germline V lookup: CDR1 LNHDA, CDR2 SQIVND (reference sequence). This CDR3 has 13 residues. Trimming shortened V by 6 bases and J by 6 bases, and 12 bases separated the two germline ends. The CDR3 loop is CASSVQGGQPQHF. In DNA, the CDR3 is TGTGCCAGTAGCGTCCAGGGAGGTCAGCCCCAGCATTTT.

The chain employs TRBV13 and TRBJ1-1; 8 positions agree with TRBD1. The CDR3 runs to 13 residues. Germline CDR1 and CDR2: PRHDT and FYEKMQ (reference sequence). V was pared by 7 bases and J by 4 bases, with 5 bases of the junction left unmatched. CDR3 region: CASTLRGLTEAFF. The DNA for the CDR3 is TGTGCCAGCACCCTCAGGGGGCTCACTGAAGCTTTCTTT.